One sample yielded the 30 T cell receptor beta chains listed below, sequenced in a study of blood T cell repertoires in COVID-19. Clones were read by immunoSEQ multiplex PCR, and TCRdb kept only the in-frame ones, dropping some. The sample comprises 120,000 or so clones, 70% to 90% of which are singletons, and 3.5% to 4.5% rests with the top ten. The sample was peripheral blood. These receptors were taken from a man aged 55-75 years with acute or convalescent COVID-19.

The J gene is TRBJ1-5, the V gene TRBV27; TRBD1 might be the D (6 bases). Germline lookup yields CDR1 MNHEY and CDR2 SMNVEV (reference sequence). The CDR3 is made up of 14 amino acids. The V end was cut by 5 bases, the J end by 4 bases, with 12 bases between. This chain's CDR3 is CASSPTTGNQPQHF. The DNA of the CDR3 is TGTGCCAGCAGTCCAACCACAGGGAATCAGCCCCAGCATTTT.

The V call is TRBV19, the J call TRBJ1-1; D is ambiguous. Germline V gene data show CDR1 as LNHDA and CDR2 as SQIVND (reference sequence). Trimming stripped 7 bases from V and 6 bases from J, with 9 bases between. The CDR3 totals 11 residues. The CDR3 loop is CASTRDAEAFF. DNA for the CDR3: TGTGCCAGTACACGGGATGCTGAAGCTTTCTTT. Filled out from reference TRBV19 and TRBJ1-1, the complete variable domain reads DGGITQSPKYLFRKEGQNVTLSCEQNLNHDAMYWYRQDPGQGLRLIYYSQIVNDFQKGDIAEGYSVSREKKESFPLTVTSAQKNPTAFYLCASTRDAEAFFGQGTRLTVV.

This chain uses TRBV11-3 with TRBJ2-1; no reliable D call. Trimming pared 1 base from V and 4 bases from J, leaving 5 bases between. Germline loops: CDR1 SGHNT, CDR2 YENEEA. The CDR3 has 13 amino acids. DNA of the CDR3: TGTGCCAGCAGCTTAGCAGTTTACAATGAGCAGTTCTTC. Protein product: CASSLAVYNEQFF.

The chain uses TRBV3-1 (or the pseudogene TRBV3-2) and TRBJ2-3; 9 bases are a match to TRBD1. The CDR3 loop spans 15 amino acids. Germline assignment: CDR1 LGHDT and CDR2 YNNKEL (reference sequence). Trimming took 4 bases from V and 2 from J; bases not matched to a gene: 4. As DNA, the CDR3 is TGTGCCAGCAGCCGGGACAGGGCTCTCACAGATACGCAGTATTTT. It yields the protein CASSRDRALTDTQYF.

The table lists this clone with a few counts. The genes are TRBV5-6 and TRBJ1-4, with a possible D match to TRBD1 (6 bases). The CDR3 is 15 amino acids. V gave up 4 bases and J gave up 3 bases, with 13 bases separating them. CDR1 is SGHDT and CDR2 is YYEEEE in the germline V gene. CDR3 DNA: TGTGCCAGCAGCCAATGGACAGATCCTAATGAAAAACTGTTTTTT. Protein: CASSQWTDPNEKLFF.

The chain combines TRBV19 with TRBJ2-4; 7 nucleotides match TRBD1. Germline V lookup: CDR1 LNHDA, CDR2 SQIVND (reference sequence). V trimming: 3 bases; J trimming: 0 bases; junction bases outside the gene matches: 2. The length of the CDR3 is 15 residues. The CDR3 DNA reads as TGTGCCAGTAGTATCACAGGGGTAGCCAAAAACATTCAGTACTTC. As protein: CASSITGVAKNIQYF.

This chain connects TRBV5-1 to TRBJ2-5; possible D gene TRBD2, 5 bases. CDR1 is SGHRS, CDR2 YFSETQ, per germline. The V end was cut by 1 base, the J end by 3 bases, with 10 bases between. This CDR3 is 14 amino acids long. CDR3 sequence: CASSLTADEETQYF. The CDR3 DNA is TGCGCCAGCAGCTTGACAGCGGATGAAGAGACCCAGTACTTC.

This CDR3 reads CASSSSLLYYGYTF. In DNA form, the CDR3 reads TGTGCCAGCAGTTCGTCCCTACTTTACTATGGCTACACCTTC. V is TRBV6-5 and J is TRBJ1-2; D gene uncertain. The CDR3 is 14 amino acids. Deletions cut 4 bases from V and 3 bases from J, with 12 bases between. Germline loops: CDR1 MNHEY, CDR2 SVGAGI.

V usage is TRBV29-1 and J usage is TRBJ2-7; weak D call: TRBD1 (6 bases). The V and J ends lost 7 bases and 2 bases respectively, with 15 bases between them. CDR1 and CDR2 from the germline V gene are SQVTM and ANQGSEA. The CDR3 contains 13 residues. The CDR3 DNA is TGCAGCGCCATAGGACAGACCACCTACGAGCAGTACTTC. This gives the protein CSAIGQTTYEQYF.

The gene calls are TRBV6-5 and TRBJ2-7; D is possibly TRBD2 (5 bases). V was cut by 8 bases and J by 0 bases, with 8 bases left in between. CDR1 and CDR2 (germline): MNHEY, SVGAGI. This CDR3 is 12 amino acids long. The CDR3 DNA is TGTGCCAGCGGGAGTCTCTCCTACGAGCAGTACTTC. It yields the protein CASGSLSYEQYF.

V is TRBV29-1 and J is TRBJ2-7, with TRBD1 matching 11 bases. J gave up 5 bases and V 4 bases, and 4 bases lay outside the gene matches. The CDR3 length is 13 residues. The germline V gene encodes CDR1 SQVTM and CDR2 ANQGSEA. The CDR3 spells CSVGTGGLDEQYF. In DNA form, the CDR3 reads TGCAGCGTTGGGACAGGGGGCTTAGACGAGCAGTACTTC.

In this sample, this clone turned up once. The chain uses TRBV9 and TRBJ2-7; D gene ambiguous. The length of the CDR3 is 14 residues. Trimming cost V 4 bases and J 5 bases, with 16 bases left between them. CDR1 is SGDLS and CDR2 is YYNGEE in the germline V gene. The CDR3, as DNA: TGTGCCAGCAGCCCCACAGTGGCGCCCCACGAGCAGTACTTC. Translation gives CASSPTVAPHEQYF.

The chain links TRBV7-9 to TRBJ2-7, with D uncertain. V lost 2 bases to trimming and J lost 2 bases, with 7 bases between them. CDR1 and CDR2 (germline): SEHNR, FQNEAQ (reference sequence). The CDR3 is made up of 13 amino acids. The CDR3 sequence: CASSLNTAYEQYF. The CDR3 DNA reads as TGTGCCAGCAGCTTAAACACAGCCTACGAGCAGTACTTC.

The rearrangement links TRBV29-1 to TRBJ1-5; 9 bases map to TRBD1. V shed 4 bases, J shed 4 bases, and the junction held 2 bases outside the gene matches. In germline, CDR1 is SQVTM, CDR2 ANQGSEA. This CDR3 is 13 amino acids long. The CDR3 loop is CSVVDRGNQPQHF. The CDR3 DNA follows: TGCAGCGTTGTCGACAGGGGGAATCAGCCCCAGCATTTT.

The chain is built from TRBV4-1 and TRBJ2-7; 8 bases are a match to TRBD2. Germline V CDR1 and CDR2: MGHRA, YSYEKL. The CDR3 covers 16 residues. With V trimmed by 1 base and J by 0 bases, 5 bases remained unmatched. The CDR3 DNA reads as TGCGCCAGCAGCCAAGTGACGACTAGCGTCTCCTACGAGCAGTACTTC. Its protein product is CASSQVTTSVSYEQYF.

The chain uses TRBV7-2 and TRBJ1-4; 8 positions agree with TRBD1. This CDR3 spans 14 amino acids. V lost 3 bases, J lost 6 bases, and 3 bases stayed unmatched. Germline CDR1 and CDR2: SGHTA and FQGNSA. CDR3 protein: CASSFDRGDEKLFF. The CDR3 DNA sequence: TGTGCCAGCAGCTTCGACAGGGGTGATGAAAAACTGTTTTTT.

The V call is TRBV5-1, the J call TRBJ2-3; D unclear. The V end was cut by 4 bases, the J end by 3 bases, with 12 bases between. Germline V lookup: CDR1 SGHRS, CDR2 YFSETQ. The CDR3 spans 14 residues. In nucleotides, the CDR3 is TGCGCCAGCAGCCTCCCCACACCAACAGATACGCAGTATTTT. Residues: CASSLPTPTDTQYF.

The J gene is TRBJ1-3, the V gene TRBV18, with 11 bases aligning to TRBD1. The CDR3 has 17 amino acids. The V gene's germline CDR1 is KGHSH and CDR2 LQKENI. V was pared by 2 bases and J by 1 base, with 4 bases of the junction left unmatched. The CDR3, as DNA: TGTGCCAGCTCACCATGGACAGGGGGCGAGTCTGGAAACACCATATATTTT. This translates into CASSPWTGGESGNTIYF.

The genes are TRBV28 and TRBJ1-3, with D possibly TRBD1 on 5 matching bases. The ends were cut back, 5 bases at V and 0 bases at J, with 11 bases in the middle. Germline assignment: CDR1 MDHEN and CDR2 SYDVKM. The CDR3 is 15 amino acids. The CDR3 loop is CASSGGASSGNTIYF. CDR3 DNA sequence: TGTGCCAGCAGTGGTGGGGCTTCCTCTGGAAACACCATATATTTT.

The chain employs TRBV6-6 and TRBJ2-3; a weak D match, TRBD1 (6 bases). The V end was cut by 4 bases, the J end by 5 bases, with 16 bases between. The germline V gene encodes CDR1 MNHNY and CDR2 SVGAGI (reference sequence). The CDR3 is 15 residues long. CDR3 sequence (DNA): TGTGCCAGCAGTTGGGGACATAGAGCACAAGATACGCAGTATTTT. This encodes CASSWGHRAQDTQYF.

A few counts support this clone. The V call is TRBV6-2 or TRBV6-3, the J call TRBJ1-5; 8 positions agree with TRBD1. Germline V gene data show CDR1 as MNHEY and CDR2 as SVGEGT. The CDR3 totals 13 residues. The junction had 8 bases not matched to a gene; V was cut back by 6 bases and J by 10 bases. This CDR3 is CASSPLQGGPQHF. The CDR3 nucleotides are TGTGCCAGCAGCCCTTTACAGGGGGGACCCCAGCATTTT.

This chain uses TRBV6-1 with TRBJ2-1; 11 positions agree with TRBD2. Trimming removed 0 bases from V and 3 bases from J; junction bases left unmatched: 7. Germline values: CDR1 MNHNS, CDR2 SASEGT. CDR3 length: 18 residues. Here the CDR3 DNA reads TGTGCCAGCAGTGAAGCGCCTACTAGCGGGAGTTTCTACAATGAGCAGTTCTTC. Protein: CASSEAPTSGSFYNEQFF.

This rearrangement joins TRBV27 to TRBJ2-7, with D possibly matching TRBD2 (5 bases). CDR1 and CDR2 from the germline V gene are MNHEY and SMNVEV (reference sequence). The CDR3 totals 11 residues. Trimming pared 8 bases from V and 7 bases from J, leaving 12 bases between. CDR3 region: CASYRGSEQYF. The CDR3 coding sequence is TGTGCCAGCTACCGGGGTTCGGAGCAGTACTTC.

This clone was counted once. The rearrangement links TRBV6-6 to TRBJ2-1, with 10 bases lining up with TRBD1. The germline CDR1 and CDR2 sequences are MNHNY and SVGAGI (reference sequence). CDR3 length equals 16 residues. V lost 8 bases to trimming and J lost 4 bases; unmatched junction nucleotides: 11. The CDR3 region is CASLAGTGAGYNEQFF. CDR3 nucleotide sequence: TGTGCCAGCCTTGCCGGGACAGGGGCAGGGTACAATGAGCAGTTCTTC.

This clone has just one count. V and J are TRBV19 and TRBJ2-2; 7 bases are shared with TRBD2. The CDR3 consists of 13 residues. The V gene's germline CDR1 is LNHDA and CDR2 SQIVND (reference sequence). The CDR3 sequence is CACGGWDTGELFF. The CDR3 DNA reads TGTGCGTGCGGGGGTTGGGACACCGGGGAGCTGTTTTTT.

The chain links TRBV5-5 to TRBJ2-2; maybe TRBD2 (5 bases). This CDR3 contains 15 residues. The germline V gene has CDR1 SGHKS and CDR2 YYEKEE (reference sequence). V was clipped by 4 bases and J by 3 bases, with 13 bases between them. The CDR3 DNA is TGTGCCAGCAGCCGCCCGCGGGTCGACACCGGGGAGCTGTTTTTT. It is translated as CASSRPRVDTGELFF.

The V call is TRBV19, the J call TRBJ1-2; tentative D call: TRBD1 (6 bases). Trimming pared 7 bases from V and 2 bases from J, leaving 20 bases between. Germline CDR1 reads LNHDA; CDR2 reads SQIVND (reference sequence). This CDR3 has 16 amino acids. The CDR3 loop reads CASIPVGGRENYGYTF. CDR3 DNA sequence: TGTGCCAGTATCCCCGTGGGGGGGCGAGAAAACTATGGCTACACCTTC.

The V and J genes are TRBV19 and TRBJ2-1; 8 bases match TRBD2. J gave up 6 bases and V 3 bases, and 10 bases lay outside the gene matches. The germline V gene has CDR1 LNHDA and CDR2 SQIVND (reference sequence). CDR3 length: 16 amino acids. Here the CDR3 reads CASSISPAGVLNEQFF. Written as DNA, the CDR3 is TGTGCCAGTAGTATTTCTCCAGCGGGAGTTCTCAATGAGCAGTTCTTC. The full variable domain, its missing parts supplied by reference TRBV19 and TRBJ2-1, is DGGITQSPKYLFRKEGQNVTLSCEQNLNHDAMYWYRQDPGQGLRLIYYSQIVNDFQKGDIAEGYSVSREKKESFPLTVTSAQKNPTAFYLCASSISPAGVLNEQFFGPGTRLTVL.

V is TRBV7-3 and J is TRBJ1-6; 7 nucleotides align to TRBD1. The CDR3 loop spans 14 amino acids. J was trimmed by 6 bases and V by 5 bases; bases with no gene match: 4. The germline gives CDR1 SGHTA, CDR2 FQGTGA. For the CDR3, the DNA is TGTGCCAGCAGCCTGGGGACAGCTAATTCACCCCTCCACTTT. Amino acids: CASSLGTANSPLHF.

V is TRBV5-4 and J is TRBJ2-1; weak D call: TRBD2 (5 bases). Trimming pared 3 bases from V and 5 bases from J, leaving 9 bases between. Germline assignment: CDR1 SGHNT and CDR2 YYREEE (reference sequence). The CDR3 extends over 13 amino acids. This CDR3 is CASSSSGNNEQFF. CDR3 sequence (DNA): TGTGCCAGCAGCTCCTCGGGGAACAATGAGCAGTTCTTC.